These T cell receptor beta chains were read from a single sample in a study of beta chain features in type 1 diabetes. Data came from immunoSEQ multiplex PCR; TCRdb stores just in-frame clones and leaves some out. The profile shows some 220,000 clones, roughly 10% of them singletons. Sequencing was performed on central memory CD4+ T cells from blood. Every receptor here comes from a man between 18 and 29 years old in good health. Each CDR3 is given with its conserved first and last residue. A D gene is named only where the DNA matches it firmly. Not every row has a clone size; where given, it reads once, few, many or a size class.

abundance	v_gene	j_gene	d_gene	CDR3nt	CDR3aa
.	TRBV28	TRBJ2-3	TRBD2	TGTGCCAGCAGCAAAGGAAGGGTGGCGGGAGGCTCCACAGATACGCAGTATTTT	CASSKGRVAGGSTDTQYF
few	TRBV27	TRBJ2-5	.	TGTGCCAGCAGTTTATCCGGGACCGGCGGGACCCAGTACTTC	CASSLSGTGGTQYF
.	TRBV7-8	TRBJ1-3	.	TGTGCCAGCAGCTTAGCGGCCAGGGGAGGCACCATATATTTT	CASSLAARGGTIYF
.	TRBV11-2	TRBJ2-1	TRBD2	TGTGCCAGCAGCTTAGATAGGACTAGCTACAATGAGCAGTTCTTC	CASSLDRTSYNEQFF
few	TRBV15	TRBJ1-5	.	TGTGCCACCAGCAGAGCTAGGAGCAATCAGCCCCAGCATTTT	CATSRARSNQPQHF
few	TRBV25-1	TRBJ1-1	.	TGTGCCAGCAGTGAAGTCGGATACACTGAAGCTTTCTTT	CASSEVGYTEAFF
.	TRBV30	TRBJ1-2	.	TGTGCCTGGAGCCTGACAGCATACTATGGCTACACCTTC	CAWSLTAYYGYTF
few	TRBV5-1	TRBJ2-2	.	TGCGCCAGCAGCTTCTACAGGGCGACCGGGGAGCTGTTTTTT	CASSFYRATGELFF
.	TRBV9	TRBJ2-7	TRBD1	TGTGCCAGCAGCCCCTCGGGACAGATTAAGTACGAGCAGTACTTC	CASSPSGQIKYEQYF
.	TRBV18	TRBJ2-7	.	TGTGCCAGCCGCATAGGGGGCGAGCAGTACTTC	CASRIGGEQYF
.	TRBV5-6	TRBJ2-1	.	TGTGCCAGCAGCTTGAAGCCCTCAAGAGCCAATGAGCAGTTCTTC	CASSLKPSRANEQFF
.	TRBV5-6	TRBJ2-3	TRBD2	TGTGCCAGCAGCTTGTCTCTCAGCGGGAGAACAGATACGCAGTATTTT	CASSLSLSGRTDTQYF
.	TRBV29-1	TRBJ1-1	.	TGCAGCGTGGGGGGGATTGAAGCTTTCTTT	CSVGGIEAFF
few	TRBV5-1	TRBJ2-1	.	TGCGCCAGCAGCTTGGAACTAGCTATAGCCTACAATGAGCAGTTCTTC	CASSLELAIAYNEQFF
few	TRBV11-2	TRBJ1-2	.	TGTGCCAGCAGCTTTCAACACGGCGCTTGCACCTTC	CASSFQHGACTF
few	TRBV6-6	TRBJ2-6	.	TGTGCCAGCAGAGAAGACAGCTCTGGGGCCAACGTCCTGACTTTC	CASREDSSGANVLTF
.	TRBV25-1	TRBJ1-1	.	TGTGCCAGCAGTGCAAGCAACACTGAAGCTTTCTTT	CASSASNTEAFF
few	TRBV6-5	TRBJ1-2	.	TGTGCCAGCAGTCAACAGGGAAGGCCTAACTATGGCTACACCTTC	CASSQQGRPNYGYTF
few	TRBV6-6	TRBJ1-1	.	TGTGCCAGCAGTCGACACGGCGGTGAAGCTTTCTTT	CASSRHGGEAFF
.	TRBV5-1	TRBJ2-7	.	TGCGCCAGCAGCTCGGCCGAGTTCACCGAGCAGTACTTC	CASSSAEFTEQYF
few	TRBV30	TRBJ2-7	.	TGTGCCTGGAGCGGGGACTTCAACTTCCACGAGCAGTACTTC	CAWSGDFNFHEQYF
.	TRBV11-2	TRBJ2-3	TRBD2	TGTGCCAGCAGCTCTCCCCAAAGAGCGGGAGGCACAGATACGCAGTATTTT	CASSSPQRAGGTDTQYF
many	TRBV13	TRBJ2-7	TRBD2	TGTGCCAGCAGCTTCCTAGCGGGAGTCTACGAGCAGTACTTC	CASSFLAGVYEQYF
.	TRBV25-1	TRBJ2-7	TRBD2	TGTGCCAGCAGTCCCCGACTAGCGGGAGTCGTCTACGAGCAGTACTTC	CASSPRLAGVVYEQYF
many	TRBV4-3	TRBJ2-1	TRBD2	TGCGCCAGCAGCCAAGTGAGTAGCGGGAGCGTGCGTGTCTTC	CASSQVSSGSVRVF
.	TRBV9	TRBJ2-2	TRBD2	TGTGCCAGCAGCCGACGAGGGTCGGGAGGGCCGATGGGCGGGGAGCTGTTTTTT	CASSRRGSGGPMGGELFF
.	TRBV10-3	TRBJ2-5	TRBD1	TGTGCCGCAAATCCTCAGACAGGGCCAGAGACCCAGTACTTC	CAANPQTGPETQYF
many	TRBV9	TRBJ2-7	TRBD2	TGTGCCAGCAGCTCGGGACTAGCGGGAGCGGTCTACGAGCAGTACTTC	CASSSGLAGAVYEQYF
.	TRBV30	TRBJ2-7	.	TGTGCCTGGAGTGTAGATAGGAGCTCCTACGAGCAGTACTTC	CAWSVDRSSYEQYF
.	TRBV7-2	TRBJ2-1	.	TGTGCCAGCAGCTTAGCTGGCGCAGGGTGGTCCTACAATGAGCAGTTCTTC	CASSLAGAGWSYNEQFF
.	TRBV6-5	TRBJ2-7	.	TGTGCCAGCATCTCTGGGGGCTTTGTCTACGAGCAGTACTTC	CASISGGFVYEQYF
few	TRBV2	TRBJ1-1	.	TGTGCCAGCAGAGGGGGACGGGGGATGAACACTGAAGCTTTCTTT	CASRGGRGMNTEAFF
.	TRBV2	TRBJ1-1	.	TGTGCCAGCAGGTTGGAGGGCGGCACTGAAGCTTTCTTT	CASRLEGGTEAFF
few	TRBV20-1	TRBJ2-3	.	TGCAGTGTCGGGTCTACAGATACGCAGTATTTT	CSVGSTDTQYF
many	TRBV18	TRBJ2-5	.	TGTGCCAGCTCACCATTACCAGGGCCGCAAGAGACCCAGTACTTC	CASSPLPGPQETQYF
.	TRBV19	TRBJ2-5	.	TGTGCCAGTAGCATGGGGCAGGCACCTATGTGGGAGACCCAGTACTTC	CASSMGQAPMWETQYF
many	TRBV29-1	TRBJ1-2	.	TGCAGCGTAAATCGGGGCGACTATGGCTACACCTTC	CSVNRGDYGYTF
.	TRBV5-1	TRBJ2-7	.	TGCGCCAGCAGCCTTCAGGGCCCGAGCGAGCAGTACTTC	CASSLQGPSEQYF
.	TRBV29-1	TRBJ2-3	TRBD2	TGCAGCGTTGAGCCGGGACTAGCGGGAGATACGCAGTATTTT	CSVEPGLAGDTQYF
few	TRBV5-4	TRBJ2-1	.	TGTGCCACCCACCGGGACCCAACATACAATGAGCAGTTCTTC	CATHRDPTYNEQFF
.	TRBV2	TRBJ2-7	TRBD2	TGTGCCAGCAAGGCGGCTAGCGGGATCTACGAGCAGTACTTC	CASKAASGIYEQYF
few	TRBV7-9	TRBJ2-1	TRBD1	TGTGCCAGCAGCTTGAGACAGGGTCAAGCCAATGAGCAGTTCTTC	CASSLRQGQANEQFF
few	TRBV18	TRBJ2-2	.	TGTGCCAGCTCCACGGCCGGGGTGGCGGACACCGGGGAGCTGTTTTTT	CASSTAGVADTGELFF
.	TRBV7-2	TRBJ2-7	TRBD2	TGTGCCAGCAGCTTAAGACTAGCGGGAGCCTACGAGCAGTACTTC	CASSLRLAGAYEQYF
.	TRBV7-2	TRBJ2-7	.	TGTGCCAGCAGCTCGGGACGGGCTCCTTCGATGGAGCAGTACTTC	CASSSGRAPSMEQYF
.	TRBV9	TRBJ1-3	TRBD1	TGTGCCAGCAGCGTAGGAGGACAGGGTGGAAACACCATATATTTT	CASSVGGQGGNTIYF
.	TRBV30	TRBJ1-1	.	TGTGCCTGGAGCGCCCAGAGGAACACTGAAGCTTTCTTT	CAWSAQRNTEAFF
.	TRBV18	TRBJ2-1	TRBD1	TGTGCCAGCTCACCCTCCGGGACAGGGAATGGGAATGAGCAGTTCTTC	CASSPSGTGNGNEQFF
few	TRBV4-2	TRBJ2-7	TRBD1	TGTGCCAGCAGCCAAGACGCCGGGACAGTCCGGTACTTC	CASSQDAGTVRYF
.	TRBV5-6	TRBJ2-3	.	TGTGCCAGCAGCTTGGGTGGTCGGAGGCGCACAGATACGCAGTATTTT	CASSLGGRRRTDTQYF
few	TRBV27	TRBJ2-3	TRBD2	TGTGCCAGCAGTTCCGCTAGCGGGAGGACCTCATATACGCAGTATTTT	CASSSASGRTSYTQYF
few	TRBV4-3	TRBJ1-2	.	TGCGCCAGCAGCCAGACAGTTTCGAATAGTAGGAGCTACACCTTC	CASSQTVSNSRSYTF
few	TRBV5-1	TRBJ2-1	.	TGCGCCAGCAACCGGGACTCCTACAATGAGCAGTTCTTC	CASNRDSYNEQFF
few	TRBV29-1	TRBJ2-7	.	TGCAGCGGTGCCGGGACCCGAGACTCCTACGAGCAGTACTTC	CSGAGTRDSYEQYF
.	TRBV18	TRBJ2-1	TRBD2	TGTGCCAGCTCACCAACTAGCGGAAACAATGAGCAGTTCTTC	CASSPTSGNNEQFF
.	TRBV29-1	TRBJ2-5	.	TGCAGCGTTGGGGGCGGGGGCCCAGAGACCCAGTACTTC	CSVGGGGPETQYF
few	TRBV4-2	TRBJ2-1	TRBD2	TGTGCCAGCAGCCCGACTAGCGGGAGGACTAACAATGAGCAGTTCTTC	CASSPTSGRTNNEQFF
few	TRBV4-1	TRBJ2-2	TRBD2	TGCGCCAGCAGCCAGGGTGGTTGGTTCACTAGCGGGAGTAACACCGGGGAGCTGTTTTTT	CASSQGGWFTSGSNTGELFF
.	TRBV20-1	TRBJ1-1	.	TGCAGTGCTTTAGGGAACACTGAAGCTTTCTTT	CSALGNTEAFF
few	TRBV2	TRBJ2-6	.	TGTGCCAGCAGTGAATTGTCTGGGGCCAACGTCCTGACTTTC	CASSELSGANVLTF